A single sample gave rise to the 26 T cell receptor beta chains below, sequenced in a study of CD8+CD57+ T cells in acquired aplastic anemia. Only patients with CD8+CD57+ cell expansion on flow cytometry were chosen for sequencing. Profiles of TCR beta VDJ and CDR3 were generated from a genomic DNA template. TCRdb re-called the reads through MiXCR, storing one row per CDR3 protein. The sample lists approximately 95,000 distinct CDR3 sequences; around 68% were seen once. The material sequenced was sorted CD4+, CD8+, or CD8+CD57+ T cells (not recorded which) from PBMCs. Receptors originate from a human donor with aplastic anemia.

This clonotype occurred many times. The chain recombines TRBV11-1 with TRBJ2-3, with D unresolved. The CDR3 totals 15 residues. V lost 7 bases to trimming and J lost 0 bases, with 14 bases between them. Per germline, CDR1 SGHAT and CDR2 FQDESV (reference sequence). Written as DNA, the CDR3 is TGTGCCAGCATCACCAAGGCCAAAAGCACAGATACGCAGTATTTT. Protein sequence: CASITKAKSTDTQYF. The whole variable domain, remainder taken from reference TRBV11-1 and TRBJ2-3, is EAEVAQSPRYKITEKSQAVAFWCDPISGHATLYWYRQILGQGPELLVQFQDESVVDDSQLPKDRFSAERLKGVDSTLKIQPAELGDSAMYLCASITKAKSTDTQYFGPGTRLTVL.

The rearrangement uses TRBV7-4 and TRBJ2-6; D is uncertain. The CDR3 is 13 residues long. Germline loops: CDR1 SGHVT, CDR2 SQSDAQ. With 7 bases removed from V and 1 base from J, the gap between germline ends came to 5 bases. DNA of the CDR3: TGTGCCAGCATCCGTTCTGGGGCCAACGTCCTGACTTTC. Protein: CASIRSGANVLTF.

This clonotype was seen once. The chain employs TRBV7-2 and TRBJ2-2, with 9 bases aligning to TRBD1. CDR1 and CDR2 from the germline V gene are SGHTA and FQGNSA. V dropped 0 bases and J dropped 6; count of bases not matched to a gene: 5. The CDR3 is 16 amino acids. CDR3 nucleotides: TGTGCCAGCAGCTTAGCCCACAGGGGGCGATCCGGGGAGCTGTTTTTT. It encodes CASSLAHRGRSGELFF.

The chain uses TRBV11-3 and TRBJ2-7; no firm D call. Per the germline V gene, CDR1 is SGHNT and CDR2 is YENEEA. The ends were cut back, 0 bases at V and 3 bases at J, with 9 bases in the middle. The CDR3 length is 14 residues. CDR3 region: CASSLDQTGYEQYF. DNA of the CDR3: TGTGCCAGCAGCTTAGACCAAACTGGCTACGAGCAGTACTTC.

This clonotype was observed at least ten times. The chain employs TRBV5-1 and TRBJ1-4; D remains unclear. The CDR3 has 14 residues. V shed 4 bases and J shed 7 bases, with 14 bases lying between them. Germline V gene sequence: CDR1 SGHRS, CDR2 YFSETQ. CDR3 amino acids: CASSREGGPEKLFF. In DNA form, the CDR3 reads TGCGCCAGCAGCAGAGAGGGAGGACCTGAAAAACTGTTTTTT.

This rearrangement joins TRBV10-3 to TRBJ2-5; D perhaps matches TRBD1 (6 bases). Germline CDR1 is ENHRY and CDR2 is SYGVKD. V was cut by 2 bases and J by 5 bases, with 12 bases left in between. The CDR3 consists of 14 residues. This CDR3 reads CAISEVGAGETQYF. Here the CDR3 DNA reads TGTGCCATCAGTGAGGTGGGGGCTGGGGAGACCCAGTACTTC.

The table lists this clonotype with many counts. This chain uses TRBV12-3 or TRBV12-4 with TRBJ1-5; D is unclear. V was pared by 2 bases and J by 0 bases, with 5 bases between. The CDR3 has 14 residues. The CDR3, as DNA: TGTGCCAGCAGTTTACGGCTTAGCAATCAGCCCCAGCATTTT. It is translated as CASSLRLSNQPQHF.

The chain couples TRBV20-1 to TRBJ2-3, with 14 bases fitting TRBD2. Germline CDR1 is DFQATT and CDR2 is SNEGSKA (reference sequence). CDR3 size: 17 residues. Trimming at V came to 5 bases and at J to 4 bases, leaving 11 bases not matched to a gene. The chain's CDR3 is CSAPVPGLAGVADTQYF. The DNA of the CDR3 is TGCAGTGCTCCCGTTCCGGGACTAGCGGGAGTCGCAGATACGCAGTATTTT.

The genes are TRBV29-1 and TRBJ1-2; no definite D call. Germline V gives CDR1 SQVTM, CDR2 ANQGSEA. This CDR3 has 11 residues. V shed 5 bases and J shed 8 bases, with 12 bases lying between them. The CDR3 region is CSVPDGGGYTF. The CDR3 DNA follows: TGCAGCGTTCCGGACGGAGGGGGCTACACCTTC.

This clonotype was detected only a few times. V usage is TRBV12-3 or TRBV12-4 and J usage is TRBJ2-1; TRBD2 is a possible D gene (5 bases). Trimming removed 6 bases at V and 10 bases at J, with 13 bases between. The CDR3 covers 12 residues. CDR3 nucleotide sequence: TGTGCCAGCAGGCCCTTACGGGAAGAGCAGTTCTTC. Protein sequence: CASRPLREEQFF.

This chain uses TRBV5-6 with TRBJ2-7; D uncertain. The V gene lost 0 bases and the J gene lost 1 base, with 8 bases spanning the gap. The CDR3 has 14 amino acids. Germline CDR1 reads SGHDT; CDR2 reads YYEEEE. The CDR3 loop reads CASSLVANSYEQYF. CDR3 DNA: TGTGCCAGCAGCTTGGTAGCCAATTCCTACGAGCAGTACTTC.

The rearrangement joins TRBV2 to TRBJ2-5, with TRBD2 matching 12 bases. Germline CDR1 and CDR2: SNHLY and FYNNEI. The junction had 4 bases not matched to a gene; V was cut back by 7 bases and J by 4 bases. CDR3 length equals 14 residues. The CDR3 nucleotides are TGTGCCAGCACTACTAGCGGGGGGCGAGAGACCCAGTACTTC. Amino acids: CASTTSGGRETQYF. Together with reference TRBV2 and TRBJ2-5, the CDR3 gives the full variable domain: EPEVTQTPSHQVTQMGQEVILRCVPISNHLYFYWYRQILGQKVEFLVSFYNNEISEKSEIFDDQFSVERPDGSNFTLKIRSTKLEDSAMYFCASTTSGGRETQYFGPGTRLLVL.

This clonotype was detected ten times or more. The chain links TRBV19 to TRBJ2-5; D possibly corresponds to TRBD1 (5 bases). This CDR3 is built from 13 residues. V dropped 4 bases and J dropped 2 bases, with 8 bases sitting between them. Germline V gene data show CDR1 as LNHDA and CDR2 as SQIVND (reference sequence). DNA for the CDR3: TGTGCCAGTAGTAGAGACAGACAAGAGACCCAGTACTTC. Encoded protein: CASSRDRQETQYF.

The J gene is TRBJ2-1, the V gene TRBV4-2; 7 bases match TRBD2. Trimming cost V 8 bases and J 16 bases; bases outside gene matches: 23. The CDR3 has 15 amino acids. Germline CDR1 LGHNA, CDR2 YNFKEQ. CDR3 amino acids: CASAPLGLLNTEAFF. DNA of the CDR3: TGTGCCAGCGCACCCTTGGGACTATTGAACACTGAAGCTTTCTTC.

V and J are TRBV24-1 and TRBJ1-2; tentatively, D is TRBD1 (5 bases). CDR3 length: 14 residues. Germline CDR1 KGHDR, CDR2 SFDVKD. V lost 9 bases and J 5 bases, leaving 18 bases between the germline ends. The chain's CDR3 is CATVREGGAYGYTF. For the CDR3, the DNA is TGTGCCACCGTACGGGAGGGAGGGGCTTATGGCTACACCTTC.

CDR3 residues: CSVLDAGGNTEAFF. The CDR3 DNA follows: TGCAGCGTATTGGACGCGGGGGGGAACACTGAAGCTTTCTTT. This chain uses TRBV29-1 with TRBJ1-1; perhaps TRBD1 as D (5 bases). Germline values: CDR1 SQVTM, CDR2 ANQGSEA. The CDR3 has 14 amino acids. V lost 6 bases and J lost 1, with 15 bases in between.

This clonotype has only a few counts. This chain links TRBV20-1 with TRBJ2-7, with 7 bases aligning to TRBD1. This CDR3 is built from 15 residues. V was pared by 6 bases and J by 3 bases, with 14 bases of the junction left unmatched. Looked up from germline, CDR1 is DFQATT and CDR2 is SNEGSKA (reference sequence). CDR3 region: CSAEGGATPIYEQYF. Written as DNA, the CDR3 is TGCAGTGCCGAAGGGGGCGCTACTCCGATCTACGAGCAGTACTTC.

This clonotype was found once. This could be a read error, since a much larger clone is one nucleotide away. J is TRBJ2-7 and V is TRBV24-1; TRBD1 aligns across 11 bases. Germline trimming cut 0 bases from V and 2 bases from J; bases unmatched to any gene: 2. Germline CDR1 reads KGHDR; CDR2 reads SFDVKD. The CDR3 is 16 residues long. The CDR3 sequence is CATSDLEGQGAYEQYF. The CDR3 DNA sequence: TGTGCCACCAGTGATTTGGAGGGACAGGGGGCCTACGAGCAGTACTTC.

This chain uses TRBV11-1 with TRBJ2-3; either TRBD1 or TRBD2 may fit D (5 bases each). Germline-derived CDR1 and CDR2 are SGHAT and FQDESV (reference sequence). With 9 bases removed from V and 2 bases from J, the gap between germline ends came to 27 bases. This CDR3 contains 18 residues. In nucleotides, the CDR3 is TGTGCCAGTCCTGCCCCGATTACCGGGACCTTTTACACAGATACGCAGTATTTT. The encoded protein is CASPAPITGTFYTDTQYF.

This chain joins TRBV27 and TRBJ2-3; 7 positions agree with TRBD2. Trimming took 5 bases from V and 0 from J; bases not matched to a gene: 5. The CDR3 has 15 amino acids. The germline V gene encodes CDR1 MNHEY and CDR2 SMNVEV (reference sequence). This CDR3 is CASSAAGSSTDTQYF. As DNA, the CDR3 is TGTGCCAGCAGTGCAGCGGGGTCTAGCACAGATACGCAGTATTTT.

This clonotype was picked up a small number of times. The rearrangement links TRBV10-1 to TRBJ2-7, with 9 bases lining up with TRBD1. CDR3 length equals 13 residues. The germline gives CDR1 WNHNN, CDR2 SYGVQD (reference sequence). V was clipped by 9 bases and J by 5 bases; unmatched bases: 8. As DNA, the CDR3 is TGCGCCAGTGCGACGGGACAGGGCCACGAGCAGTACTTC. It encodes CASATGQGHEQYF.

This rearrangement joins TRBV25-1 to TRBJ2-7, with TRBD2 as a possible D gene (5 bases). Germline V gene data show CDR1 as MGHDK and CDR2 as SYGVNS. V dropped 1 base and J dropped 7 bases, with 11 bases sitting between them. The CDR3 sequence is 13 residues long. The CDR3: CASSESEGREQYF. Written as DNA, the CDR3 is TGTGCCAGCAGTGAATCTGAGGGCCGTGAGCAGTACTTC.

This clonotype was counted a few times. The chain recombines TRBV7-8 with TRBJ2-5; 9 bases agree with TRBD1. The germline V gene encodes CDR1 SGHVS and CDR2 FQNEAQ. This CDR3 has 16 residues. V shed 5 bases and J 1 base; nucleotides not matched to a gene: 8. In DNA form, the CDR3 reads TGTGCCAGCAGCCCCCCCGGGACAGGGATCCAAGAGACCCAGTACTTC. Translated: CASSPPGTGIQETQYF.

This clonotype appeared many times. The J gene is TRBJ1-4, the V gene TRBV12-3 or TRBV12-4; D call uncertain. The CDR3 spans 13 residues. Trimming took 7 bases from V and 4 from J, leaving 10 bases between them. This CDR3 is CASTGWGNEKLFF. The DNA for the CDR3 is TGTGCCAGCACCGGGTGGGGTAATGAAAAACTGTTTTTT.

The chain has TRBV12-3 or TRBV12-4 and TRBJ2-1, with 8 bases fitting TRBD2. The CDR3 spans 16 residues. The trim removed 4 bases at V and 4 bases at J, leaving 9 bases unmatched. The CDR3 DNA reads as TGTGCCAGCAGTTCGCTTGATGCGGGAGGTTACAATGAGCAGTTCTTC. Amino acids: CASSSLDAGGYNEQFF.

The rearrangement uses TRBV15 and TRBJ2-2; D may match TRBD1 or TRBD2 (5 bases each). The CDR3 sequence is 16 residues long. V was trimmed by 3 bases and J by 2 bases, leaving 13 bases between them. Germline loops: CDR1 LNHNV, CDR2 YYDKDF (reference sequence). This chain's CDR3 is CATSSRGGVNTGELFF. The CDR3 coding sequence is TGTGCCACCAGCAGCCGGGGCGGAGTTAACACCGGGGAGCTGTTTTTT.